The rows below give T cell receptor beta chains drawn from one sample of a study of T-cell reconstitution after alpha-beta-depleted transplantation in children. TCRdb ran MiXCR on the PCR reads and lists one entry per CDR3 protein. This sample carries around 200,000 distinct CDR3 sequences, around 8.4% of them seen once, and the ten largest clones take about a third. The source was PBMCs, mostly from graft donor cells, collected 360 days after TCRalphabeta/CD19-depleted stem cell transplant. These receptors were taken from a male patient aged 2-15 years who had a stem cell transplant for acute myeloid leukemia, so the T cells may come from the graft donor. Both conserved end residues are part of each CDR3. A D gene is named only where the DNA matches it firmly. Expanded clones get a size class; other rows say once, few or many, or leave the size out.

clone size	D gene	V gene	J gene	CDR3 DNA	CDR3 protein
.	TRBD2	TRBV3-1	TRBJ2-1	TGTGCCAGCAGCCGACAACTAGCGGGAGTGAGTAATGAGCAGTTCTTC	CASSRQLAGVSNEQFF
many	TRBD2	TRBV12-3/TRBV12-4	TRBJ2-3	TGTGCCAGCAGTTCCGGACTAGCGACGGATACGCAGTATTTT	CASSSGLATDTQYF
many	TRBD2	TRBV20-1	TRBJ2-7	TGCAGTGCTAGCGGGACTAGCGCTTACGAGCAGTACTTC	CSASGTSAYEQYF
.	.	TRBV5-4	TRBJ1-2	TGTGCCAGCAGCTTCCCTAACTATGGCTACACCTTC	CASSFPNYGYTF
few	.	TRBV20-1	TRBJ1-6	TGCAGTGCTCTTGGGACGGAACCCTATAATTCACCCCTCCACTTT	CSALGTEPYNSPLHF
many	.	TRBV9	TRBJ1-1	TGTGCCAGCAGCGTAGAGGGCGAGACCGCAGCTTTCTTT	CASSVEGETAAFF
.	TRBD2	TRBV7-6	TRBJ2-3	TGTGCCAGCAGCTTCGGGACGGGAGGTAGCACAGATACGCAGTATTTT	CASSFGTGGSTDTQYF
few	.	TRBV20-1	TRBJ1-1	TGCAGTGCTAGTAAGATAGAAGGAGTGAACACTGAAGCTTTCTTT	CSASKIEGVNTEAFF
few	.	TRBV25-1	TRBJ2-2	TGTGCCAGCAGTGAATATGAGGGGGAGCTGTTTTTT	CASSEYEGELFF
many	.	TRBV12-3/TRBV12-4	TRBJ1-4	TGTGCCAGCAGTTTAGGGGGGGGAACAACTAATGAAAAACTGTTTTTT	CASSLGGGTTNEKLFF
.	.	TRBV3-1	TRBJ1-1	TGTGCCAGCCAGCTGCGAGGGAACACTGAAGCTTTCTTT	CASQLRGNTEAFF
.	TRBD1	TRBV10-2	TRBJ2-3	TGCGCCAGCAATCCACTAGACAGGGGGGCAGATACGCAGTATTTT	CASNPLDRGADTQYF
.	.	TRBV20-1	TRBJ2-5	TGCAGTGCTTACCGCAAGACAACGGAGACCCAGTACTTC	CSAYRKTTETQYF
many	TRBD2	TRBV7-9	TRBJ2-5	TGTGCCAGCAACGATCCCGGGACTAGCGGGGGACAAGAGACCCAGTACTTC	CASNDPGTSGGQETQYF
few	.	TRBV20-1	TRBJ1-5	TGCAGTGCTAGAAAAACAGGGTCGGGGCAGCCCCAGCATTTT	CSARKTGSGQPQHF
few	TRBD1	TRBV5-1	TRBJ1-6	TGCGCCAGCAGCGGAGCAGGGGGCGAAAATTCACCCCTCCACTTT	CASSGAGGENSPLHF
few	.	TRBV12-3/TRBV12-4	TRBJ1-1	TGTGCCAGCAGTCCTACTCGATTTCGCACTGAAGCTTTCTTT	CASSPTRFRTEAFF
once	.	TRBV6-2/TRBV6-3	TRBJ1-5	TGTGCCAGCTCCCGACACCCTCAGGGGATCAATCAGCCCCAGCATTTT	CASSRHPQGINQPQHF
many	TRBD2	TRBV20-1	TRBJ2-7	TGCAGTGCTAGGCTGCTAGCGGACTCCTACGAGCAGTACTTC	CSARLLADSYEQYF
few	TRBD2	TRBV11-2	TRBJ2-3	TGTGCCAGCAGCCTGCGGGGACTAGCGGGAGGGAAGGCAGATACGCAGTATTTT	CASSLRGLAGGKADTQYF
.	.	TRBV12-3/TRBV12-4	TRBJ2-4	TGTGCCACCTCTCGAGCTGAGGACATAGGCCGTCTGAACATTCAGTACTTC	CATSRAEDIGRLNIQYF
few	.	TRBV5-1	TRBJ2-2	TGCGCCAGCAGCTTGGCGCTTGGGGATTACCTTCCCGGGGAGCTGTTTTTT	CASSLALGDYLPGELFF
many	.	TRBV7-2	TRBJ1-5	TGTGCCAGCAGCTTAGCAGGGGTTCATCAGCCCCAGCATTTT	CASSLAGVHQPQHF
few	.	TRBV29-1	TRBJ2-1	TGCAGCGTTGAAGGGGGAAGCTCCTACAATGAGCAGTTCTTC	CSVEGGSSYNEQFF
.	.	TRBV20-1	TRBJ2-7	TGCAGTGCTAGAGATCGAGACTACGAGCAGTACTTC	CSARDRDYEQYF
few	TRBD1	TRBV27	TRBJ1-1	TGTGCCAGCAGTTTATACAGGGGCAGGGGGACTGAAGCTTTCTTT	CASSLYRGRGTEAFF
few	.	TRBV19	TRBJ1-5	TGTGCCAGTAGTACGGGAGTGGACCAGCCCCAGCATTTT	CASSTGVDQPQHF
.	.	TRBV18	TRBJ2-1	TGTGCCAGCTCACCGGGGGGCCTGGGTTTTGAGCAGTTCTTC	CASSPGGLGFEQFF
.	TRBD2	TRBV29-1	TRBJ2-2	TGCAGCGTTGATAGCGGGAGGGCCGAGGCCGGGGAGCTGTTTTTT	CSVDSGRAEAGELFF
.	.	TRBV12-3/TRBV12-4	TRBJ1-5	TGTGCCAGCAGGCGGACAGCGAATCAGCCCCAGCATTTT	CASRRTANQPQHF
.	TRBD2	TRBV3-1	TRBJ2-7	TGTGCCAGCAGCCATATGACTAGCGGGAAACGATACGAGCAGTACTTC	CASSHMTSGKRYEQYF
many	.	TRBV2	TRBJ2-1	TGTGCCAGCACCGAGGATGGCAGCTCCTACAATGAGCAGTTCTTC	CASTEDGSSYNEQFF
many	TRBD1	TRBV7-8	TRBJ2-7	TGTGCCAGCAGCTTATCTATCTCCGGGACAGGGACCTCCGAGCAGTACTTC	CASSLSISGTGTSEQYF
.	TRBD2	TRBV20-1	TRBJ2-1	TGCAGTGCTAGGCGAAGTAGCGGGGGGGCGGCCAATGAGCAGTTCTTC	CSARRSSGGAANEQFF
.	.	TRBV5-1	TRBJ2-2	TGCGCCAGCAGCAGGGGACTCTCCCCCGGGGAGCTGTTTTTT	CASSRGLSPGELFF
few	.	TRBV7-2	TRBJ2-3	TGTGCCAGCAGCTTAGTTCCGCAGGGGGGAGATACGCAGTATTTT	CASSLVPQGGDTQYF
few	.	TRBV4-2	TRBJ1-6	TGTGCCAGCAGCCAAGGTGCCAAAGAGTATAATTCACCCCTCCACTTT	CASSQGAKEYNSPLHF
.	.	TRBV7-2	TRBJ2-5	TGTGCCAGCAGCCGAGGAGGGCCCCAAGAGACCCAGTACTTC	CASSRGGPQETQYF
many	.	TRBV10-3	TRBJ2-3	TGTGCCATCGGCCCGGATACGCAGTATTTT	CAIGPDTQYF
many	.	TRBV6-5	TRBJ2-5	TGTGCCGTAAACGCGGAGACCCAGTACTTC	CAVNAETQYF
.	.	TRBV6-1	TRBJ2-6	TGTGCCAGCAGCCCCAGGGTCTCTGGGGCCAACGTCCTGACTTTC	CASSPRVSGANVLTF
few	.	TRBV12-3/TRBV12-4	TRBJ1-1	TGTGCCAGCAGTTCCGACAGTGGCACTGAAGCTTTCTTT	CASSSDSGTEAFF
many	TRBD2	TRBV6-2/TRBV6-3	TRBJ2-1	TGTGCCAGCAGTTTCTCCTGGTGGCGGGAGAGCTACAATGAGCAGTTCTTC	CASSFSWWRESYNEQFF
.	TRBD1	TRBV27	TRBJ2-2	TGTGCCAGCAGTTCCGGGACAGGGCTGGGGGAGCTGTTTTTT	CASSSGTGLGELFF
.	.	TRBV4-3	TRBJ2-2	TGCGCCAGCAGCCAAGACACCGGGGAGCTGTTTTTT	CASSQDTGELFF
many	.	TRBV12-3/TRBV12-4	TRBJ2-1	TGTGCCAGCAGTTTCGAGGGGCTCTACAATGAGCAGTTCTTC	CASSFEGLYNEQFF
few	TRBD2	TRBV20-1	TRBJ2-2	TGCAGTGCTAGACCCGGGACTAGCGGGACTCACACCGGGGAGCTGTTTTTT	CSARPGTSGTHTGELFF
many	.	TRBV28	TRBJ2-7	TGTGCCAGCAATGAGGGGGTAGCCTACGAGCAGTACTTC	CASNEGVAYEQYF
few	.	TRBV6-2/TRBV6-3	TRBJ2-5	TGTGCCAGCACTGAGACGACTAGTTCTGTGCAAGAGACCCAGTACTTC	CASTETTSSVQETQYF
many	.	TRBV12-3/TRBV12-4	TRBJ2-5	TGTGCCAGCAGTACATATGGGGTCCAAGAGACCCAGTACTTC	CASSTYGVQETQYF
.	.	TRBV5-1	TRBJ2-3	TGCGCCAGCAGCTTGCCAGTCGCGGGGCACACAGATACGCAGTATTTT	CASSLPVAGHTDTQYF
.	.	TRBV5-6	TRBJ2-1	TGTGCCAGCAGCTTGATGGGACGGAGCTCCTACAATGAGCAGTTCTTC	CASSLMGRSSYNEQFF
many	TRBD2	TRBV7-6	TRBJ2-1	TGTGCCAGCAGCTTAGCGTCGTTTGGACTAGCGGGGGGTGAGCAGTTCTTC	CASSLASFGLAGGEQFF
few	TRBD1	TRBV18	TRBJ2-7	TGTGCCAGCTCACCTGGGGACAGCTCCTACGAGCAGTACTTC	CASSPGDSSYEQYF
.	TRBD2	TRBV20-1	TRBJ2-1	TGCAGTGCTAGAGACGGGGGGGTTAGGGAGCAGTTCTTC	CSARDGGVREQFF
.	.	TRBV20-1	TRBJ2-1	TGCAGTGTCCTGTGGCGGGCGTTGAATGAGCAGTTCTTC	CSVLWRALNEQFF
few	.	TRBV5-1	TRBJ1-1	TGCGCCAGCAGCGGGGAAACTGAAGCTTTCTTT	CASSGETEAFF